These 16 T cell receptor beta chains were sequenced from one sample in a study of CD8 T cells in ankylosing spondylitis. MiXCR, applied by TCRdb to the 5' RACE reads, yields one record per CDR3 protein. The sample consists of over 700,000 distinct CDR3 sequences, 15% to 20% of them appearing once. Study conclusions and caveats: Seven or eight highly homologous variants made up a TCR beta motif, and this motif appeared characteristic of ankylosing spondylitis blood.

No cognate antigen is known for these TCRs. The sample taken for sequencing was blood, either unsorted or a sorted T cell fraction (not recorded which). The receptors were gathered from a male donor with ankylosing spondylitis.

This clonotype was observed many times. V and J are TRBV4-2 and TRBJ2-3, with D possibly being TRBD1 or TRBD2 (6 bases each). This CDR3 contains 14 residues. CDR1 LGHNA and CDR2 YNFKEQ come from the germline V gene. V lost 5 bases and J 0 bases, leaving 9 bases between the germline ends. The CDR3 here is CASSGGRSTDTQYF. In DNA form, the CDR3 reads TGTGCCAGCAGCGGGGGGCGGAGCACAGATACGCAGTATTTT.

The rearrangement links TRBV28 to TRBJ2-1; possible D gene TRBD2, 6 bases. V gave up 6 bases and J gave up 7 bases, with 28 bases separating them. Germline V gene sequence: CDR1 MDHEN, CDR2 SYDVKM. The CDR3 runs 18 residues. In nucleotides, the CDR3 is TGTGCCAGCAGCTCCTTTCTCTATCTAGCGTCAGGAGGGAATGAGCAGTTCTTC. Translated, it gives CASSSFLYLASGGNEQFF.

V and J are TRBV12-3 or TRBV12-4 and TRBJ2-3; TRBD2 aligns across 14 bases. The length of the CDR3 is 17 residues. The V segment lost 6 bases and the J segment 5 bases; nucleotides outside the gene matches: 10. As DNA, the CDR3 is TGTGCCAGCAGGTCCGGGACTAGCGGGAGTAAAGTAGATACGCAGTATTTT. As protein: CASRSGTSGSKVDTQYF.

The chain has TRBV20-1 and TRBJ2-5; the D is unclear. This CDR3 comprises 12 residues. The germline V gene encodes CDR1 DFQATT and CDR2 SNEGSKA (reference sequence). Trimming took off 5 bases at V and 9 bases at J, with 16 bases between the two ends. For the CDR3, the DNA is TGCAGTGCTGAGACGGTTTCTGAGGCCCAGTACTTC. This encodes CSAETVSEAQYF.

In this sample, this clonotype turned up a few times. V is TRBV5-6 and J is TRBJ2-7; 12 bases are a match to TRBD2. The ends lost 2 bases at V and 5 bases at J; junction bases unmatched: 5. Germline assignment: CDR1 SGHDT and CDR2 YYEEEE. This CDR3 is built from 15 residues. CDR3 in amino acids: CASSFLAGGPNEQYF. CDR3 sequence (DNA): TGTGCCAGCAGCTTCCTAGCGGGAGGGCCCAACGAGCAGTACTTC.

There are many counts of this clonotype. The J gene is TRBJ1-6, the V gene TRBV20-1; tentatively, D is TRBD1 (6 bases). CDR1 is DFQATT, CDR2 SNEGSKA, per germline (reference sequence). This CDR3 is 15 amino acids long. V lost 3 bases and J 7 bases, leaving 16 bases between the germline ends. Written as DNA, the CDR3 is TGCAGTGCTAGTTGGCCTCCGGGGGCCAATTCACCCCTCCACTTT. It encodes CSASWPPGANSPLHF.

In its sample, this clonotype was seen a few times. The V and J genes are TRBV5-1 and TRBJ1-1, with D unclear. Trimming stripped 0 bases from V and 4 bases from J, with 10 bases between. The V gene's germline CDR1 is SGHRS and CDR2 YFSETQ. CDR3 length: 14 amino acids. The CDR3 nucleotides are TGCGCCAGCAGCTTGGCTGGGTTGAGCACTGAAGCTTTCTTT. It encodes CASSLAGLSTEAFF.

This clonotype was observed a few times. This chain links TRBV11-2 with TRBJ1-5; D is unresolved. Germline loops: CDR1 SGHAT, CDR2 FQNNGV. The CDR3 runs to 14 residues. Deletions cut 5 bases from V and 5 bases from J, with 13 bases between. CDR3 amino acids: CASSPGPLDQPQHF. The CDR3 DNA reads TGTGCCAGCAGCCCGGGCCCCTTGGATCAGCCCCAGCATTTT.

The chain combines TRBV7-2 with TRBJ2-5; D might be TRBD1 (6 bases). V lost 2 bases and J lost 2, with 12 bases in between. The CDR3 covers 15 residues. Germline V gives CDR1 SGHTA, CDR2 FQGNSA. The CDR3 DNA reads TGTGCCAGCAGCTTACAGACAGGACTGCAAGAGACCCAGTACTTC. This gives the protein CASSLQTGLQETQYF.

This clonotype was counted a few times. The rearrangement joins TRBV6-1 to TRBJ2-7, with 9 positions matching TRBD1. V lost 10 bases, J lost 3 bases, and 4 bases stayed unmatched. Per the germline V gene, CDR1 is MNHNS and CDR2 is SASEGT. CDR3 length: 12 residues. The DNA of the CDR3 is TGTGCCATACCGGGACAGGGCTACGAGCAGTACTTC. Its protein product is CAIPGQGYEQYF.

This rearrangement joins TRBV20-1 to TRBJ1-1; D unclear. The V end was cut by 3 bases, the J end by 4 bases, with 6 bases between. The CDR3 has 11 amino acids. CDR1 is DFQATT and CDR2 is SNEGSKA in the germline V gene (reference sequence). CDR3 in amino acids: CSASTGTEAFF. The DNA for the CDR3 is TGCAGTGCTAGCACCGGCACTGAAGCTTTCTTT.

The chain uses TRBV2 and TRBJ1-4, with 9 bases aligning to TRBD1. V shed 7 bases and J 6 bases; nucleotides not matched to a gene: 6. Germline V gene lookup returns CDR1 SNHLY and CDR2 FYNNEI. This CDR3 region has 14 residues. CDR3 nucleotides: TGTGCCAGCACCACGGGACAGGGAGATGAAAAACTGTTTTTT. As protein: CASTTGQGDEKLFF.

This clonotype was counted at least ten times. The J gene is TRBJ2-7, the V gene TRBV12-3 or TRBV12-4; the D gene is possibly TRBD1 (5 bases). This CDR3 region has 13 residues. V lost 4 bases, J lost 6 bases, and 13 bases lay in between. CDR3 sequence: CASSSLGPSEQYF. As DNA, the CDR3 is TGTGCCAGCAGTTCCTTGGGGCCATCCGAGCAGTACTTC.

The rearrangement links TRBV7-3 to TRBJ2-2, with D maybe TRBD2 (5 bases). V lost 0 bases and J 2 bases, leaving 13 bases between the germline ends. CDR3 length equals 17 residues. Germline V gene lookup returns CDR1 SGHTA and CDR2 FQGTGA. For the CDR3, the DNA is TGTGCCAGCAGCTTAACGGGAGAAAGCGGAAACACCGGGGAGCTGTTTTTT. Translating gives CASSLTGESGNTGELFF. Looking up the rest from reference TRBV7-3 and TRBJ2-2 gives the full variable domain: GAGVSQTPSNKVTEKGKYVELRCDPISGHTALYWYRQSLGQGPEFLIYFQGTGAADDSGLPNDRFFAVRPEGSVSTLKIQRTERGDSAVYLCASSLTGESGNTGELFFGEGSRLTVL.

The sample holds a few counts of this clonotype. CDR3 sequence: CASSIPLAGARNEQFF. For the CDR3, the DNA is TGTGCCAGTAGTATCCCGCTAGCGGGAGCGAGGAATGAGCAGTTCTTC. The chain is built from TRBV19 and TRBJ2-1; 10 bases line up with TRBD2. CDR1 is LNHDA and CDR2 is SQIVND in the germline V gene (reference sequence). The junction had 9 bases not matched to a gene; V was cut back by 3 bases and J by 7 bases. The CDR3 loop spans 16 amino acids.

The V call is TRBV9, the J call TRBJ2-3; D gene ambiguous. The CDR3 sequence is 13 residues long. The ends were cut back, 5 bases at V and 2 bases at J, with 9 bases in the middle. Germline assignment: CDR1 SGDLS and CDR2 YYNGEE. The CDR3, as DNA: TGTGCCAGCAGAGACCGCGACACAGATACGCAGTATTTT. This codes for CASRDRDTDTQYF.